Reported below is one TCR beta chain. Germline V lookup: CDR1 SGHRS, CDR2 YFSETQ. This CDR3 has 16 residues. V trimming: 2 bases; J trimming: 5 bases; junction bases outside the gene matches: 9. This specimen comes from a study of blood T cell repertoires in COVID-19. About the research overall: T cells, B-cell-depleted T cells, or PBMCs provided the cDNA or gDNA that served as material.

Original analysis: Cell counts per sample came from amplifying reference gene primers. Sequenced by immunoSEQ multiplex PCR; TCRdb stores in-frame clones only, minus some. Clonal size and the V and J genes are those of that table, whereas D and trimming came from the DNA. The sample carries some 250,000 clones, over 65% recorded once. This chain links TRBV5-1 with TRBJ2-7, with 11 bases fitting TRBD2. This clonotype was obtained from a woman aged 80 or over with acute or convalescent COVID-19. The sample comprised peripheral blood. CDR3 nucleotide sequence: TGCGCCAGCAGCTTTGAAATAGCGGGGGGGCTCAACGAGCAGTACTTC. It yields the protein CASSFEIAGGLNEQYF.